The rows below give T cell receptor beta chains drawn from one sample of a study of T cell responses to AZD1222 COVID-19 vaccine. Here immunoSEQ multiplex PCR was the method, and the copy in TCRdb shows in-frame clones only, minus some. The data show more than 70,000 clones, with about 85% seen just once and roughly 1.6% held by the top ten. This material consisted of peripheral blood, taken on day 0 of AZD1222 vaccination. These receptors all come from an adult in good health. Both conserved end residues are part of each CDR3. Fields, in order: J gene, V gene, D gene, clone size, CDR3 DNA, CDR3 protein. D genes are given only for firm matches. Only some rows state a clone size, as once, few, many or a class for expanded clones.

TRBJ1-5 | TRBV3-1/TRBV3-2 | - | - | TGTGCCAGCAGTCGAGACCGCTATCAGCCCCAGCATTTT | CASSRDRYQPQHF
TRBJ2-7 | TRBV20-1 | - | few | TGCAGTGCTAGTGGTTTGGGGGTTGAGCAGTACTTC | CSASGLGVEQYF
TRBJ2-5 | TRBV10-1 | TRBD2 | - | TGCGCCAGCAGTGAAGGCGCGGGAGGGCCTCAAGAGACCCAGTACTTC | CASSEGAGGPQETQYF
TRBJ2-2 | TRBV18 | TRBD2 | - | TGTGCCAGCTCAGCGCTAGCGGGAGTTACCGGGGAGCTGTTTTTT | CASSALAGVTGELFF
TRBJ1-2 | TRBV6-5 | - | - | TGTGCCAGCAGGAAACCAGGGAGTTATGGCTACACCTTC | CASRKPGSYGYTF
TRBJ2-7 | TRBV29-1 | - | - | TGCAGCGTGAGGGACTACGAGCAGTACTTC | CSVRDYEQYF
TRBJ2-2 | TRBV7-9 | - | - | TGTGCCAGCAGCTTCCCCCAGGGTTCAGGAGGGGAGCTGTTTTTT | CASSFPQGSGGELFF
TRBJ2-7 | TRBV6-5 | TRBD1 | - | TGTGCCAGCAGGGGACAGGGAGTCTACGAGCAGTACTTC | CASRGQGVYEQYF
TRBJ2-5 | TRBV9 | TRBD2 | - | TGTGCCAGCGGGACTAGCGGAACCTCTCGGGAGACCCAGTACTTC | CASGTSGTSRETQYF
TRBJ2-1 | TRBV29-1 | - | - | TGCAGCGGGAGCCTCTACAATGAGCAGTTCTTC | CSGSLYNEQFF